The clone carrying this TCR beta chain was detected only a few times. Its antigen remains unknown. A second PCR, run for about 7 to 12 cycles, used a sample-barcoded 5' primer plus a J-beta primer mix. TCRdb ran MiXCR on the 5' RACE reads and lists one entry per CDR3 protein. The sample carries roughly 1,700,000 distinct CDR3 sequences, 28% recorded once. The record originates from a study of blood T cells in healthy people across ages. General study points: Older age coincided with a roughly linear decline in TCR beta diversity per million T cells. Bulk PBMC profiling left naive and antigen-experienced comparisons inconclusive.

The source is a woman in her 30s in good health. The sample consisted of blood.

Written as DNA, the CDR3 is TGTGCCACCAGTGATTTTGGCGGGGGAGACGAAGAGACCCAGTACTTC. As protein: CATSDFGGGDEETQYF. This chain links TRBV24-1 with TRBJ2-5, with TRBD2 matching over 7 bases. The CDR3 is 16 amino acids. Per the germline V gene, CDR1 is KGHDR and CDR2 is SFDVKD. The ends lost 1 base at V and 3 bases at J; junction bases unmatched: 7.